What follows describes a single TCR beta chain. The CDR3 is made up of 14 amino acids. This record comes from a study of blood T cell repertoires in COVID-19. Across the whole study: Samples of COVID-19 (acute and convalescent) were obtained from the United States, Italy and Spain. PBMCs, B-cell-depleted T cells, or T cells provided the cDNA or gDNA that made up the material.

Sequenced by immunoSEQ multiplex PCR; TCRdb stores in-frame clones only, minus some. This table has under 250,000 clones, about four fifths appearing once. Sequencing used peripheral blood. This clonotype was obtained from a woman aged 40 to 55 with active or convalescent COVID-19. V and J are TRBV21-1 and TRBJ1-2; TRBD1 is taken as the D call from the table, unchecked against the DNA. TRBV21-1 is a documented pseudogene. The CDR3 sequence: CASSRTGPLGGYTF. The CDR3 coding sequence is TGTGCCAGCAGCAGAACAGGCCCGCTTGGTGGCTACACCTTC.